This T cell receptor beta chain was found in a study of regulatory T cells in long-lasting Graves disease. TCR beta libraries were built with iRepertoire HTBI primers and Arm-PCR of CDR3 regions. TCRdb used MiXCR to reprocess the multiplex PCR reads, holding one entry per CDR3 protein. The sample carries 300,000 to 400,000 distinct CDR3 sequences, roughly 16% recorded once. Time point noted: newly diagnosed GD, antithyroid drugs for less than 3 months. Extracted RNA from PBMCs served as the source of the TCR library. Between the trimmed V and J ends, which lost 3 bases and 0 bases, there was a span of 9 bases. The CDR3 spans 15 residues. Germline CDR1 and CDR2: MGHRA and YSYEKL.

V gene TRBV4-1 combines with J gene TRBJ1-5; a weak D match, TRBD1 (6 bases). The sequence was collected from a female donor with Graves disease. The sequencing here drew on peripheral blood mononuclear cells (PBMCs), taken at new diagnosis, from a patient treated with antithyroid drugs. CDR3 sequence reads: CASSQHRDSNQPQHF. The CDR3 DNA follows: TGCGCCAGCAGCCAGCACAGGGATAGCAATCAGCCCCAGCATTTT.